Reported below is one T cell receptor (beta chain). The sample is drawn from a study of OX40 agonist ivuxolimab in advanced cancers. Systemic immunosuppression or a history of autoimmune disease excluded patients. Sequenced by immunoSEQ multiplex PCR; TCRdb stores in-frame clones only, minus some. The sample gives about 62,000 clones, more than 65% of which show up once; approximately 10% is in the top ten. The trim removed 7 bases at V and 6 bases at J, leaving 9 bases unmatched. The CDR3 consists of 13 residues. CDR1 is MNHEY and CDR2 is SMNVEV in the germline V gene (reference sequence). The receptor was derived from an adult with an advanced solid tumor such as melanoma, head and neck, liver or kidney cancer. The material was CD4+ or CD8+ T cells sorted from blood, obtained in a trial of the OX40 agonist ivuxolimab. V gene TRBV27 combines with J gene TRBJ2-7; 7 positions agree with TRBD1. DNA for the CDR3: TGTGCCAGCAAGATCAGGGGGAGACGCGAGCAGTACTTC. This encodes CASKIRGRREQYF.